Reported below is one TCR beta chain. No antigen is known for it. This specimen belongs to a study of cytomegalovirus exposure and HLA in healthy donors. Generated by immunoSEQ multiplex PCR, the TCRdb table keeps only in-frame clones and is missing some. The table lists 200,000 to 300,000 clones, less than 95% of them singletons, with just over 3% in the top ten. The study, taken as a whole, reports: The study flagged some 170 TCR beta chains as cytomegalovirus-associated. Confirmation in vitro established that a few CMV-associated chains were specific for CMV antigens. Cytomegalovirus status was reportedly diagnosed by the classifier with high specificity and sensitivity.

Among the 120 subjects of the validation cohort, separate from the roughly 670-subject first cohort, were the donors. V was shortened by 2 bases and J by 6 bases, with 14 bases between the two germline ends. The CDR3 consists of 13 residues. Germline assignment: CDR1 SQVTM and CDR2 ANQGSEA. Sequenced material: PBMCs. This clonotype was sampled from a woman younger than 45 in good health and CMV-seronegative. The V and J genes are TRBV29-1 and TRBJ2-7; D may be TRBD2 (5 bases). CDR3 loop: CSVENPRTLEQYF. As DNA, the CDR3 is TGCAGCGTTGAAAACCCTAGGACTCTCGAGCAGTACTTC.